The text below deals with one T cell receptor (beta chain). Its antigen is unidentified. The source of the sample is a study of T cell repertoires in cytomegalovirus infection. Study as a whole: From public TCR beta signatures came an indication of both CMV infection and matching HLA type. Study-wide results and caveats: Predominance within the ex vivo response was attributable to HLA-C-restricted CMV-specific TCR beta clonotypes. People with CMV and the relevant HLA were identified by cumulative public TCR beta family frequency.

TCRdb independently ran MiXCR on the reads; one entry per CDR3 protein. Here the sample spans roughly 720,000 distinct CDR3 sequences, 35% to 45% being singletons. The junction had 6 bases not matched to a gene; V was cut back by 0 bases and J by 0 bases. This CDR3 is built from 20 residues. The germline V gene has CDR1 MNHEY and CDR2 SVGAGI. The sequence came from a human donor in good health (CMV status not recorded). Some clones in this sample may be carry-over from other donors' samples. Sequenced input: PBMCs. The chain joins TRBV6-5 to TRBJ1-6, with 12 bases matching TRBD1. CDR3 in amino acids: CASSYSTGQGASSYNSPLHF. For the CDR3, the DNA is TGTGCCAGCAGTTACTCGACGGGACAGGGGGCGAGCTCCTATAATTCACCCCTCCACTTT.